This TCR beta chain was captured by sequencing in a study of shared clonotypes between healthy human individuals. Sequenced by immunoSEQ multiplex PCR; TCRdb stores in-frame clones only, minus some. The repertoire holds about 1.5 million clones, with roughly 98% as singletons. Nashville, Tennessee was home to all donors, each a Caucasian adult. Per germline, CDR1 SGHRS and CDR2 YFSETQ. This CDR3 has 15 residues. The V gene lost 4 bases and the J gene lost 3 bases, with 13 bases spanning the gap. J is TRBJ1-4 and V is TRBV5-1; TRBD1 might be the D (6 bases). This receptor was obtained from a young man in good health. Sequencing was carried out using naive CD4+ T cells sorted from blood. Subset in this sample: CD45RA+ positively selected. CDR3 in amino acids: CASSRLGAANEKLFF. The CDR3 nucleotides are TGCGCCAGCAGCCGACTGGGGGCAGCTAATGAAAAACTGTTTTTT.